One sample yielded the 6 T cell receptor beta chains listed below, sequenced in a study of CD8+CD57+ T cells in acquired aplastic anemia. CDR3 and TCR beta VDJ profiling relied on genomic DNA as the template. From the reads, TCRdb called clonotypes with MiXCR, one entry per CDR3 protein. The sample shows about 68,000 distinct CDR3 sequences, approximately 51% of them seen only once. The specimen sequenced was sorted CD4+, CD8+, or CD8+CD57+ T cells (not recorded which) from PBMCs. The receptors shown here come from a human donor in good health, serving as a control.

The genes are TRBV20-1 and TRBJ1-6, with TRBD1 matching 7 bases. CDR1 and CDR2 (germline): DFQATT, SNEGSKA (reference sequence). The J segment lost 6 bases and the V segment lost 5 bases, leaving 7 bases of the junction unmatched. CDR3 size: 14 residues. Written as DNA, the CDR3 is TGCAGTGCTGCCCGACAGGGACGTAATTCACCCCTCCACTTT. Translating it yields CSAARQGRNSPLHF.

The V and J genes are TRBV6-1 and TRBJ2-5; TRBD2 agrees at 15 bases. CDR3 size: 15 residues. Per germline, CDR1 MNHNS and CDR2 SASEGT. The V gene end was trimmed by 6 bases and the J gene end by 5 bases; junction bases not matched to a gene: 4. The CDR3 loop is CASRGLAGGSETQYF. DNA for the CDR3: TGTGCCAGCAGGGGACTAGCGGGGGGTTCGGAGACCCAGTACTTC.

Notes on this clonotype: This sequence may be a read error, since a much larger clone differs from it by one base. The CDR3 protein is CAWSDKRRGSPYEQYF. In DNA, the CDR3 is TGTGCCTGGAGCGACAAGAGACGAGGGAGCCCCTACGAGCAGTACTTC. This chain uses TRBV30 with TRBJ2-7; tentative D call: TRBD2 (5 bases). CDR3 size: 16 residues. V lost 3 bases and J lost 2, with 20 bases in between. Germline V gives CDR1 GTSNPN, CDR2 SVGIG (reference sequence).

The gene calls are TRBV24-1 and TRBJ1-1; the D gene is possibly TRBD1 (6 bases). CDR1 and CDR2 from the germline V gene are KGHDR and SFDVKD. The V end lost 5 bases, the J end lost 8 bases, and 14 bases lay between the germline ends. The CDR3 has 13 residues. The CDR3 DNA reads TGTGCCACCAGTGGTGTACAGGGTGGGGAAGCTTTCTTT. Protein product: CATSGVQGGEAFF.

This clonotype occurred many times. This sequence joins TRBV9 and TRBJ2-5, with no clear D. Trimming cost V 3 bases and J 5 bases, with 17 bases left between them. CDR1 is SGDLS and CDR2 is YYNGEE in the germline V gene. The length of the CDR3 is 15 residues. The CDR3 DNA follows: TGTGCCAGCAGCGCCGGCGGCAGCTGGTTGGAGACCCAGTACTTC. Protein product: CASSAGGSWLETQYF.

The chain uses TRBV29-1 and TRBJ2-7; TRBD1 aligns across 8 bases. V was pared by 4 bases and J by 4 bases, with 3 bases of the junction left unmatched. CDR1 and CDR2 from the germline V gene are SQVTM and ANQGSEA. The CDR3 extends over 12 amino acids. Here the CDR3 reads CSVADRGYEQYF. In nucleotides, the CDR3 is TGCAGCGTTGCCGACAGGGGATACGAGCAGTACTTC.